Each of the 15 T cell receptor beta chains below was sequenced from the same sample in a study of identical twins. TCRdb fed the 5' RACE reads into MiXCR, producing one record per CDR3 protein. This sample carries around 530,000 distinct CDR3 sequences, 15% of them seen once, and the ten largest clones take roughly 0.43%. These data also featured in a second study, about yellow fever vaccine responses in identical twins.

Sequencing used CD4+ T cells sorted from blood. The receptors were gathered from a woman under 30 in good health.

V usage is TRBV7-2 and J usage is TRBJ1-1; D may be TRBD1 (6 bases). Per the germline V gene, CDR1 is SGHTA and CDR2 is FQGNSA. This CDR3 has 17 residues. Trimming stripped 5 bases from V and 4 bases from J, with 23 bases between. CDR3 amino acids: CASSSLGWSTGFTEAFF. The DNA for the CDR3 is TGTGCCAGCAGCAGCTTAGGTTGGTCCACAGGGTTCACTGAAGCTTTCTTT.

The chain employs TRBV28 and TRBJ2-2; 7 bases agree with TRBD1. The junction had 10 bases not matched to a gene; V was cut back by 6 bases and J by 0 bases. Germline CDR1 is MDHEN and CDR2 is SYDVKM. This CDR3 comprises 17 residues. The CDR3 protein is CASSLPTGWANTGELFF. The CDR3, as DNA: TGTGCCAGCAGCCTCCCGACAGGGTGGGCGAACACCGGGGAGCTGTTTTTT.

The chain's CDR3 is CASSLASAPFYEQYF. CDR3 coding DNA: TGCGCCAGCAGCTTGGCTAGCGCTCCTTTCTACGAGCAGTACTTC. This sequence joins TRBV5-1 and TRBJ2-7, with D possibly matching TRBD2 (6 bases). V was clipped by 0 bases and J by 3 bases, with 13 bases between them. The CDR3 is made up of 15 amino acids. In germline, CDR1 is SGHRS, CDR2 YFSETQ.

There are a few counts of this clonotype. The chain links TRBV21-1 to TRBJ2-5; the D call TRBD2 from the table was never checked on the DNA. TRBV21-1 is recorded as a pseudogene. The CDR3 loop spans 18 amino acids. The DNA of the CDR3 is TGTGCCAGCAGCAAGTTTCTTAGCGGGAGGGCGGTTGCGAAGACCCAGTACTTC. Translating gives CASSKFLSGRAVAKTQYF.

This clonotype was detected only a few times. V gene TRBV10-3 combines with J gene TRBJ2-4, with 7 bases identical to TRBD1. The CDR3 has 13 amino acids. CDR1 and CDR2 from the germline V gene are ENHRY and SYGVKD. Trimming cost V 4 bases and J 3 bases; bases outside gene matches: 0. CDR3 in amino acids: CAISGDSKNIQYF. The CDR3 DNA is TGTGCCATCAGTGGGGACAGCAAAAACATTCAGTACTTC.

The DNA of the CDR3 is TGTGCCAGCAGCTTGAGGGAATTGGTCCAAGAGACCCAGTACTTC. Its protein is CASSLRELVQETQYF. The rearrangement uses TRBV7-8 and TRBJ2-5, with D perhaps TRBD2 (5 bases). The V gene's germline CDR1 is SGHVS and CDR2 FQNEAQ. V was clipped by 3 bases and J by 1 base, with 12 bases between them. There are 15 residues in the CDR3.

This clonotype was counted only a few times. CDR3 residues: CASSQTLAGAGHTQYF. In DNA, the CDR3 is TGCGCCAGCAGCCAAACACTAGCGGGAGCAGGGCATACGCAGTATTTT. This chain joins TRBV4-1 and TRBJ2-3; 11 positions agree with TRBD2. The CDR3 contains 16 residues. The germline gives CDR1 MGHRA, CDR2 YSYEKL. Germline trimming cut 2 bases from V and 7 bases from J; bases unmatched to any gene: 8.

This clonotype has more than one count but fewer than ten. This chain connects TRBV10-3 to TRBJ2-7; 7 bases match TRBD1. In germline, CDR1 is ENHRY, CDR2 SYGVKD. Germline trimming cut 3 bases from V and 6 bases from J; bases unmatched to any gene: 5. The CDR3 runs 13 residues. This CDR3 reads CAISDTPGGEQYF. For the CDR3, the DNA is TGTGCCATCAGTGATACACCAGGGGGCGAGCAGTACTTC.

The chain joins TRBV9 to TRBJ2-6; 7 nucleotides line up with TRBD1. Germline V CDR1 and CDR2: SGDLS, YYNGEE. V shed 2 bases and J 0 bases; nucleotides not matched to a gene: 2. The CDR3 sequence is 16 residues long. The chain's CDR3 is CASSVGTVSGANVLTF. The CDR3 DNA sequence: TGTGCCAGCAGCGTTGGGACAGTCTCTGGGGCCAACGTCCTGACTTTC.

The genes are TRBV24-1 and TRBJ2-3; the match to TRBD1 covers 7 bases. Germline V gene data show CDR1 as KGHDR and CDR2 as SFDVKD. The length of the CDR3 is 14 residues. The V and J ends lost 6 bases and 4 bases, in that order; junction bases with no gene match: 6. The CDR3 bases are TGTGCCACCAGTTTAGGACAGGTATCAGATACGCAGTATTTT. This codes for CATSLGQVSDTQYF.

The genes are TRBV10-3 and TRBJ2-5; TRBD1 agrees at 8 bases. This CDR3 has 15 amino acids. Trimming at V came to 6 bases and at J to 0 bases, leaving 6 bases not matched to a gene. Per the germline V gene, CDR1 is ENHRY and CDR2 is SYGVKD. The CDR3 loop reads CAIRKDREYQETQYF. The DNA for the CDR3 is TGTGCCATCAGGAAGGACAGGGAGTACCAAGAGACCCAGTACTTC.

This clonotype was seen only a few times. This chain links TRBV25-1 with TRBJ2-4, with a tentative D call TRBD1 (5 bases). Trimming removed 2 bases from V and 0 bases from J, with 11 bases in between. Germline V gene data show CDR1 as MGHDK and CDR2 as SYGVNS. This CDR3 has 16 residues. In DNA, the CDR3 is TGTGCCAGCAGTGAACCAGGGATGGGAGCCAAAAACATTCAGTACTTC. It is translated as CASSEPGMGAKNIQYF.

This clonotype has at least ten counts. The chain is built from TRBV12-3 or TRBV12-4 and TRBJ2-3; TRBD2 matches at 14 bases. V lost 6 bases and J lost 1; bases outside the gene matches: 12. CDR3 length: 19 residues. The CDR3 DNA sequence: TGTGCCAGCAGCACTCTCCCGGGACTAGCGGGAGTGGGCACAGATACGCAGTATTTT. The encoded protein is CASSTLPGLAGVGTDTQYF.

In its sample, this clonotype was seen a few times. CDR3 nucleotide sequence: TGTGCCAGCAGTGAACGGGTAGGGAACACTGAAGCTTTCTTT. This translates into CASSERVGNTEAFF. The gene calls are TRBV6-1 and TRBJ1-1, with D unclear. Germline assignment: CDR1 MNHNS and CDR2 SASEGT. This CDR3 region has 14 residues. V was clipped by 2 bases and J by 1 base, with 8 bases between them.

Written as DNA, the CDR3 is TGTGCCAGCAGTTTTACAGGGGGGCCACTGAGTGCTTTCTTT. Protein sequence: CASSFTGGPLSAFF. The V and J genes are TRBV12-3 or TRBV12-4 and TRBJ1-1, with TRBD1 matching over 8 bases. The CDR3 contains 14 residues. V lost 3 bases to trimming and J lost 11 bases; unmatched junction nucleotides: 11.